Included here is one TCR beta chain sequence, with context. What it binds is unknown. In germline, CDR1 is LGHNA, CDR2 YSLEER. V gave up 2 bases and J gave up 5 bases; unmatched junction bases: 14. The length of the CDR3 is 17 residues. Unique molecular identifiers were built into the TCRbeta library. A single record per CDR3 protein comes from TCRdb applying MiXCR to the PCR reads. The top ten hold less than 40% of the sample, which has just over 200,000 distinct CDR3 sequences, roughly 8.3% seen once. The sample originates from a study of T-cell reconstitution after alpha-beta-depleted transplantation in children. Study outcomes and limitations: Approximately two months post-transplant, alpha-beta T cells reportedly originated from several hundred expanded graft clones.

This chain joins TRBV4-3 and TRBJ2-5; 7 nucleotides agree with TRBD2. Sequenced here: PBMCs, mostly from graft donor cells, sampled 360 days after TCRalphabeta/CD19-depleted stem cell transplant. The TCR sequence derives from a male patient between 2 and 15 years old who had a stem cell transplant for acute myeloid leukemia, so the T cells may come from the graft donor. This chain's CDR3 is CASSQTPGPGAGETQYF. CDR3 coding DNA: TGCGCCAGCAGCCAAACGCCCGGCCCAGGAGCGGGGGAGACCCAGTACTTC.